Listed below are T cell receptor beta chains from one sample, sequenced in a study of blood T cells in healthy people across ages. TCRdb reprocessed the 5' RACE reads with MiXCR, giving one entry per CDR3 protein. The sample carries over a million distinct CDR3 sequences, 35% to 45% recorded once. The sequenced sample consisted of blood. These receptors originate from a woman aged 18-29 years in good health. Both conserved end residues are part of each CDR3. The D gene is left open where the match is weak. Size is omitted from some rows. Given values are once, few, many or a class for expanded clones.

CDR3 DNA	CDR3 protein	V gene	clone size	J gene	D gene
TGCAGCGTTGACGGGGGCAGGACCTACAATAAGCAGTTCTTC	CSVDGGRTYNKQFF	TRBV29-1	-	TRBJ2-1	-
TGTGCCAGCAGGGGGGGGACAGGGGAGTATACTGAAGCTTTCTTT	CASRGGTGEYTEAFF	TRBV28	-	TRBJ1-1	TRBD1
TGTGCCAGCAGCGCAAACAGGGGACAAACTGAAGCTTTCTTT	CASSANRGQTEAFF	TRBV9	-	TRBJ1-1	TRBD1
TGTGCCAGCAGCCTCGGGACTAGCGGGAGAGGGAGCTCCTACAATGAGCAGTTCTTC	CASSLGTSGRGSSYNEQFF	TRBV14	-	TRBJ2-1	TRBD2
TGTGCCAGCAGCTTAGGCCCCCCTAGCGGGGCTTACAATGAGCAGTTCTTC	CASSLGPPSGAYNEQFF	TRBV7-3	-	TRBJ2-1	TRBD2
TGTGCGACTCAGGTGGTTTCTAGCACAGATACGCAGTATTTT	CATQVVSSTDTQYF	TRBV28	-	TRBJ2-3	-
TGTGCCAGTTTTCAGGGGAGTGACTACGAGCAGTACTTC	CASFQGSDYEQYF	TRBV7-2	-	TRBJ2-7	-
TGTGCCAGCAAATCCCTTAGACAGCTGCGCGGCTACACCTTC	CASKSLRQLRGYTF	TRBV27	-	TRBJ1-2	-
TGTGCCAGCAGGGCTCAGCGGGGGTCCTACAGTGAGCAGTTCTTC	CASRAQRGSYSEQFF	TRBV2	-	TRBJ2-1	TRBD2
TGTGCCAGCAGTTTCAGGGGGTTCGACACTGAAGCTTTCTTT	CASSFRGFDTEAFF	TRBV12-3/TRBV12-4	-	TRBJ1-1	TRBD1
TGTGCCAGCAGCCTTGCGGGAGTCCACGAGCAGTACTTC	CASSLAGVHEQYF	TRBV7-9	-	TRBJ2-7	TRBD2
TGTGCCAGCAGCTTAGCGCACGTCCTGAACACTGAAGCTTTCTTT	CASSLAHVLNTEAFF	TRBV7-2	-	TRBJ1-1	-
TGTGCCAGCAGCTTAGAGACAGGGCAGACCCTAAACACTGAAGCTTTCTTT	CASSLETGQTLNTEAFF	TRBV7-6	-	TRBJ1-1	TRBD1
TGTGCCAGCAGCTTAGTCCAGCGGGAGGGCCCGAACGAGCAGTACTTC	CASSLVQREGPNEQYF	TRBV13	-	TRBJ2-7	TRBD2
TGTGCCAGCAGCTCCTTCACACTTTACGAGCGGTACTTC	CASSSFTLYERYF	TRBV7-2	-	TRBJ2-7	-
TGCGCCAGCAGCCAAGTCGGGGCCGTCCGCGAGCAGTACTTC	CASSQVGAVREQYF	TRBV4-3	few	TRBJ2-7	-
TGTGCCAGCAGTGTGAAACCGGGACAGGGGGCCTACAATGAGCAGTTCTTC	CASSVKPGQGAYNEQFF	TRBV25-1	few	TRBJ2-1	TRBD1
TGTGCCAGCAGCTTAGGGAGCGGGAATCAAGGGACCCAGTACTTC	CASSLGSGNQGTQYF	TRBV11-2	-	TRBJ2-5	TRBD2
TGTGCCAGCAGGGCTAGCGGGGTTTTCCTATACAATGAGCAGTTCTTC	CASRASGVFLYNEQFF	TRBV2	few	TRBJ2-1	TRBD2
TGCAGTGCTAGGGAGAGCTCCTACGAGCAGTTCTTC	CSARESSYEQFF	TRBV20-1	-	TRBJ2-1	-
TGTGCCAGTAGTATCCCGGACAGTGGGGGAGAGACCCAGTACTTC	CASSIPDSGGETQYF	TRBV7-9	-	TRBJ2-5	-
TGTGCCAGCAGCTTATCTGGGGCAGGGCCCTACGAGCAGTACTTC	CASSLSGAGPYEQYF	TRBV7-9	-	TRBJ2-7	-
TGTGCCATCAGACAGGAGTTGAACACTGAAGCTTTCTTT	CAIRQELNTEAFF	TRBV7-2	-	TRBJ1-1	-
TGCAGCGTCAGGACTAGCGGGAGAGGTAGAGAGCAGTACTTC	CSVRTSGRGREQYF	TRBV29-1	-	TRBJ2-5	TRBD2
TGTGCCAGCAGCTTCGCGGGAGGGACCAAAGAGACCCAGTACTTC	CASSFAGGTKETQYF	TRBV11-2	-	TRBJ2-5	TRBD2
TGTGCCAGCAGCAGACTCGGGTCGAACTATGGCTACACCTTC	CASSRLGSNYGYTF	TRBV7-9	few	TRBJ1-2	-
TGTGCCAGCAGTGAACTCCCGATAGTGAGCGAGCAGTACTTC	CASSELPIVSEQYF	TRBV25-1	-	TRBJ2-7	-
TGTGCCAGCAGTCCTATTCCGGGACAGGGGGGTTTTAACTATGGCTACACCTTC	CASSPIPGQGGFNYGYTF	TRBV3-1	-	TRBJ1-2	TRBD1
TGTGCCAGCAGCTTAGAAGGGCAGGAGGCCTACGAGCAGTACTTC	CASSLEGQEAYEQYF	TRBV7-2	few	TRBJ2-7	-